Described below is a single T cell receptor beta chain sequence and its context. Its antigen is not identified. Using immunoSEQ multiplex PCR, the repertoire was profiled, and TCRdb retains in-frame clones only, with some absent. Here the sample spans 100,000 to 150,000 clones, over 75% being singletons. This sample is part of a study of T cell responses to AZD1222 COVID-19 vaccine. Study findings and constraints: Among AZD1222 vaccinees, only five or six were seropositive at baseline. The peak T cell response came first, and repertoires were sampled only after it. Once two AZD1222 doses were given, Spike-specific TCR breadth and depth went up. White British people made up most donors, females outnumbered males, and clonal diversity was possibly underestimated.

The J segment lost 7 bases and the V segment lost 1 base, leaving 7 bases of the junction unmatched. Germline-derived CDR1 and CDR2 are SGHVS and FNYEAQ. The CDR3 is 14 amino acids. The sequences come from peripheral blood, collected on day 0 of AZD1222 vaccination. The receptor was isolated from an adult in good health. The V gene is TRBV7-6, the J gene TRBJ2-7, with TRBD1 matching 7 bases. The CDR3: CASSLGDSVGEQYF. CDR3 sequence (DNA): TGTGCCAGCAGCTTAGGGGACAGCGTGGGGGAGCAGTACTTC.